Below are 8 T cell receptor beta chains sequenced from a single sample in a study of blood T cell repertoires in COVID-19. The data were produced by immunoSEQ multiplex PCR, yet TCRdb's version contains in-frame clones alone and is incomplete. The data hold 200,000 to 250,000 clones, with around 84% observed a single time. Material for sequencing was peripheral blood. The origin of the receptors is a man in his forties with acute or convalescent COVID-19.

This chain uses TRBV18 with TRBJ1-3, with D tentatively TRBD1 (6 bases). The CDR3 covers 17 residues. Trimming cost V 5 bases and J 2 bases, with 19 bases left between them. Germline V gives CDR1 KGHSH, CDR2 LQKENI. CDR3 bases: TGTGCCAGCTCAGAGGACAGTTCCCATCTCACTGGAAACACCATATATTTT. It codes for CASSEDSSHLTGNTIYF.

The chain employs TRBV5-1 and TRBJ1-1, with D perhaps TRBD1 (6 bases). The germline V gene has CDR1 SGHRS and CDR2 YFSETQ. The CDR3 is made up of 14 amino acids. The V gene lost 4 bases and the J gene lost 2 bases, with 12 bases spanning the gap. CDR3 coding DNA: TGCGCCAGCAGCCGAGGGACAAGTAACACTGAAGCTTTCTTT. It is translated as CASSRGTSNTEAFF.

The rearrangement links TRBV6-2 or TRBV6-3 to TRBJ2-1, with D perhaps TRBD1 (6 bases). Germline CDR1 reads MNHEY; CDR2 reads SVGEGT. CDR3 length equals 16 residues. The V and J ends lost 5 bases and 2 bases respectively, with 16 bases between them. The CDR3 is CASSKQGGATYNEQFF. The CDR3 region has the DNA TGTGCCAGCAGTAAACAAGGGGGTGCCACCTACAATGAGCAGTTCTTC.

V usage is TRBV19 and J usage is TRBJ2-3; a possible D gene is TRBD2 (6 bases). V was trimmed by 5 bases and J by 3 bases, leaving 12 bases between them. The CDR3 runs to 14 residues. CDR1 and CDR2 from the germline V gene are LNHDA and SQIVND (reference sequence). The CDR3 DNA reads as TGTGCCAGTAGTGGGGGGTTGGGAACAGATACGCAGTATTTT. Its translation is CASSGGLGTDTQYF.

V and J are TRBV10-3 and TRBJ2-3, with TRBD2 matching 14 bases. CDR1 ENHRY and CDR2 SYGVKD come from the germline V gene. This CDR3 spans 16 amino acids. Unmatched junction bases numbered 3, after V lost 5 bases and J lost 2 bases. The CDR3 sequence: CAISRTSGGSTDTQYF. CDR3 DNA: TGTGCCATCAGTCGGACTAGCGGGGGGTCCACAGATACGCAGTATTTT.

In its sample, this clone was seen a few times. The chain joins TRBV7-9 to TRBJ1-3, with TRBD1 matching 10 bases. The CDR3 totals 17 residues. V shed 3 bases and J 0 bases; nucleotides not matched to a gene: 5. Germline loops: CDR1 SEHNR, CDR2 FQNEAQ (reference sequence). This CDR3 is CASSFSTGGHSGNTIYF. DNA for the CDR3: TGTGCCAGCAGCTTCTCGACAGGGGGCCACTCTGGAAACACCATATATTTT.

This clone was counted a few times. The CDR3 region is CASSLKGQGSYGYGYTF. The CDR3 bases are TGTGCCAGCAGTTTAAAGGGACAGGGCTCTTACGGCTATGGCTACACCTTC. The chain recombines TRBV27 with TRBJ1-2; 9 nucleotides agree with TRBD1. The CDR3 has 17 residues. Germline CDR1 and CDR2: MNHEY and SMNVEV (reference sequence). V was pared by 2 bases and J by 4 bases, with 11 bases of the junction left unmatched.

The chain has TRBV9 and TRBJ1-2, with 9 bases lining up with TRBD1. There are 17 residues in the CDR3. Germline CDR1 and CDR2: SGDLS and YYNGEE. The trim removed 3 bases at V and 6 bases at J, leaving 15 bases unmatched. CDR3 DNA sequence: TGTGCCAGCAGCGCAATTTCCAACCGGGACAGGGTAAATGGCTACACCTTC. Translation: CASSAISNRDRVNGYTF. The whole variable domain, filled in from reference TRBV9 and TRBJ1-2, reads DSGVTQTPKHLITATGQRVTLRCSPRSGDLSVYWYQQSLDQGLQFLIQYYNGEERAKGNILERFSAQQFPDLHSELNLSSLELGDSALYFCASSAISNRDRVNGYTFGSGTRLTVV.